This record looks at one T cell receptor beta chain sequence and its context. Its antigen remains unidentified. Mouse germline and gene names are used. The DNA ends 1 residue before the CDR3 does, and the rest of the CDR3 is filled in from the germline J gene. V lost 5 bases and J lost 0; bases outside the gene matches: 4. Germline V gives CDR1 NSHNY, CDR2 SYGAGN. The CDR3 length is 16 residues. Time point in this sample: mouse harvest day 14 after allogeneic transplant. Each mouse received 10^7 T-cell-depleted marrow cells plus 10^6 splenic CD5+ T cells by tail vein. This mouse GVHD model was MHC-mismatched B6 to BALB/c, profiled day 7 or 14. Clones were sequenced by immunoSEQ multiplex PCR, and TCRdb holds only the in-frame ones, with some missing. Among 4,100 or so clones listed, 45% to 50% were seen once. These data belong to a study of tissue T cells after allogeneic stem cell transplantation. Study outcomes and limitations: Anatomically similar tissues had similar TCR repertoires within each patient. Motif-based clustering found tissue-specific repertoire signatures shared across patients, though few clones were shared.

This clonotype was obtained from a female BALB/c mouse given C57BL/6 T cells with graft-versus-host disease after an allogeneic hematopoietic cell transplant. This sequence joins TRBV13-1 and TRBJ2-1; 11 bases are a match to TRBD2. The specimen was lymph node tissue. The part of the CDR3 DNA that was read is TGTGCCAGCAGCCTGGGACTGGGGGATAACTATGCTGAGCAGTTC. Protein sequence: CASSLGLGDNYAEQF. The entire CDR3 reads CASSLGLGDNYAEQFF.